This T cell receptor beta chain was retrieved from a study of blood T cell repertoires in COVID-19. On the study more broadly: From the United States, Italy and Spain came samples of acute and convalescent COVID-19.

Clones were read by immunoSEQ multiplex PCR, and TCRdb kept only the in-frame ones, dropping some. This sample has approximately 75,000 clones, with approximately 80% found just once. The sequence derives from a woman between 50 and 59 years old with acute or convalescent COVID-19. Sequenced sample: peripheral blood.

CDR3 residues: CASREDSSYNEQFF. For the CDR3, the DNA is TGTGCCAGCAGGGAGGACAGCTCCTACAATGAGCAGTTCTTC. The V call is TRBV6-5, the J call TRBJ2-1; D might be TRBD1 (6 bases). Trimming left V 6 bases short and J 0 bases short, with 9 bases between. CDR3 length: 14 amino acids. CDR1 is MNHEY, CDR2 SVGAGI, per germline.